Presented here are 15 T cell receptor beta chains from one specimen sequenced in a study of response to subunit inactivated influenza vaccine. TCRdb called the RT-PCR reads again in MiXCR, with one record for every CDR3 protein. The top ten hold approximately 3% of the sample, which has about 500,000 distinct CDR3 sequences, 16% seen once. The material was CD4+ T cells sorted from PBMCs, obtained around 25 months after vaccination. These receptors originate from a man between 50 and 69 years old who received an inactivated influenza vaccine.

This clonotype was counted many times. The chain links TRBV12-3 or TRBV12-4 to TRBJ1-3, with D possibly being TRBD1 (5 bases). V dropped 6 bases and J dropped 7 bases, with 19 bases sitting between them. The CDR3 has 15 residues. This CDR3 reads CASRRRDPGQNTIYF. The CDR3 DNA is TGTGCCAGCAGAAGAAGGGATCCAGGGCAGAACACCATATATTTT.

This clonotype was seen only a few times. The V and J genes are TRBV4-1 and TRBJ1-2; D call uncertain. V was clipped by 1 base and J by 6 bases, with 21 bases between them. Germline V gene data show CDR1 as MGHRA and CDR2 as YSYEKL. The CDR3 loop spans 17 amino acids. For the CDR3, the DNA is TGCGCCAGCAGCCAAGGAGGCCGAGGGCAGTCAACTGATGGCTACACCTTC. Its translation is CASSQGGRGQSTDGYTF.

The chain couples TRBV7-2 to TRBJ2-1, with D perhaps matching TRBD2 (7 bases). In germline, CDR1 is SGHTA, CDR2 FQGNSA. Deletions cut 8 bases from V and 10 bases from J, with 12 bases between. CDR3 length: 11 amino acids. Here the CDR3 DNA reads TGTGCCAGCGGTAGGGGGGGAGAGCAGTTCTTC. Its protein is CASGRGGEQFF.

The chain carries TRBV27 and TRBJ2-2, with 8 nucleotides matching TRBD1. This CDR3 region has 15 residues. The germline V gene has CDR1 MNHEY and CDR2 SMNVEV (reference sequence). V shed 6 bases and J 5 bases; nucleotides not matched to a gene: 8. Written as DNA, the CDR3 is TGTGCCAGCAGCCCCTTGCAGGGGGCAACCGGGGAGCTGTTTTTT. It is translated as CASSPLQGATGELFF.

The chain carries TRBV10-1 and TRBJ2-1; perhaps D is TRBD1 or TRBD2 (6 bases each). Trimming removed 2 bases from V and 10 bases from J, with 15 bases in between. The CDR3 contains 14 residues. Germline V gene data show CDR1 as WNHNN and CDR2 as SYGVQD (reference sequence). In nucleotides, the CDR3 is TGCGCCAGCAGTGAGGTCTTGACGGGGGCCGAGCAGTTCTTC. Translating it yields CASSEVLTGAEQFF.

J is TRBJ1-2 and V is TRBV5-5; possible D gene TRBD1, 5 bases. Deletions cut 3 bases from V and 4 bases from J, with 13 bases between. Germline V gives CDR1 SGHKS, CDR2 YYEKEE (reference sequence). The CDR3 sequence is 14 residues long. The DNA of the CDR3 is TGTGCCAGCAGCTGGGAACAGGTTCCCTATGGCTACACCTTC. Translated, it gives CASSWEQVPYGYTF.

The CDR3 sequence: CASSVTSSNQPQHF. DNA for the CDR3: TGTGCCAGCAGCGTTACATCATCCAATCAGCCCCAGCATTTT. The rearrangement uses TRBV12-3 or TRBV12-4 and TRBJ1-5, with D uncertain. This CDR3 region has 14 residues. Trimming shortened V by 6 bases and J by 3 bases, and 12 bases separated the two germline ends.

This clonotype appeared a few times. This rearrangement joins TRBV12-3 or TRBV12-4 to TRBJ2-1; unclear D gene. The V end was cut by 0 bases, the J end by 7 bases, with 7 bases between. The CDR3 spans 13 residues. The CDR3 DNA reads TGTGCCAGCAGTTTAGCCTCGTGGAATGAGCAGTTCTTC. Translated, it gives CASSLASWNEQFF.

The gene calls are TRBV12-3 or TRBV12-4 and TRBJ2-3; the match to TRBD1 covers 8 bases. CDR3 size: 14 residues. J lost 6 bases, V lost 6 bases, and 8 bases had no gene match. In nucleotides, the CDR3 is TGTGCCAGCAGACGCCCCTGGGACAGGGATACGCAGTATTTT. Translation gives CASRRPWDRDTQYF.

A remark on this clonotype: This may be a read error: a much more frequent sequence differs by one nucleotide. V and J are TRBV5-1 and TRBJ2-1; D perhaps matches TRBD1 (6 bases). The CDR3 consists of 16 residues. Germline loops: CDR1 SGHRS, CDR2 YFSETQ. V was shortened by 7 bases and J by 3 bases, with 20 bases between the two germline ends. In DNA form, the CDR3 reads TGCGCCAGCGGTGTCCTGGGGCAGGGGAGCTACAATGAGCAGTTCTTC. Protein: CASGVLGQGSYNEQFF.

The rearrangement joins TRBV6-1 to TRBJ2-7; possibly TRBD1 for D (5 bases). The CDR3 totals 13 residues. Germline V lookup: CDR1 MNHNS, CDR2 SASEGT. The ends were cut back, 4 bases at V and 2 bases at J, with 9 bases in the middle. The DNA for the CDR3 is TGTGCCAGCAGTGTGTTAGGGGCCTACGAGCAGTACTTC. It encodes CASSVLGAYEQYF.

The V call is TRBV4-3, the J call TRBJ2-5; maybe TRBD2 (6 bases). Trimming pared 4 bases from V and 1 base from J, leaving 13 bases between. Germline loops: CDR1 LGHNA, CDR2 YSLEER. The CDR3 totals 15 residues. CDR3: CASSPGTSSQETQYF. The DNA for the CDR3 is TGCGCCAGCAGCCCTGGGACTTCATCCCAAGAGACCCAGTACTTC.

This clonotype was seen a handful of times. The CDR3 region is CASQRGGTNEKLFF. The CDR3 nucleotides are TGTGCCTCCCAAAGAGGAGGGACTAATGAAAAACTGTTTTTT. The chain has TRBV10-3 and TRBJ1-4; no firm D call. The germline gives CDR1 ENHRY, CDR2 SYGVKD. This CDR3 spans 14 amino acids. V was cut by 11 bases and J by 2 bases, with 15 bases left in between.

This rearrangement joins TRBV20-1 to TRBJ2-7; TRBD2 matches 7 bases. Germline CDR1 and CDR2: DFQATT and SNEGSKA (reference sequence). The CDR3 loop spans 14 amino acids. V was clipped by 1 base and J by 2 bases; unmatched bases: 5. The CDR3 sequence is CSARAGGGAYEQYF. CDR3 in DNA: TGCAGTGCTAGAGCTGGTGGGGGGGCCTACGAGCAGTACTTC.

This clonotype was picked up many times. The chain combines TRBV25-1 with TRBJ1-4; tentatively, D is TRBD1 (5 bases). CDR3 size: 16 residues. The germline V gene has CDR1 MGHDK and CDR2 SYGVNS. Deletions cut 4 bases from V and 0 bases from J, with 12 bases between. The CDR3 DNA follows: TGTGCCAGCAGTGGAGACAGATCTGCAACTAATGAAAAACTGTTTTTT. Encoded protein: CASSGDRSATNEKLFF. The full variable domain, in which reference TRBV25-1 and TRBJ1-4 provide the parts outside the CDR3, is EADIYQTPRYLVIGTGKKITLECSQTMGHDKMYWYQQDPGMELHLIHYSYGVNSTEKGDLSSESTVSRIRTEHFPLTLESARPSHTSQYLCASSGDRSATNEKLFFGSGTQLSVL.